This T cell receptor beta chain was sequenced in a study of OX40 agonist ivuxolimab in advanced cancers. This clone was observed a handful of times. V gave up 5 bases and J gave up 4 bases, with 13 bases separating them. The CDR3 is made up of 14 amino acids. Germline V gene lookup returns CDR1 SGHVS and CDR2 FNYEAQ. Profiled with immunoSEQ multiplex PCR; TCRdb holds only in-frame clones, not every one. Altogether tens of thousands of clones are present, more than 85% being singletons, with the ten largest covering about 2.5%. This clonotype originated in an adult with an advanced solid tumor such as melanoma, head and neck, liver or kidney cancer. The rearrangement links TRBV7-6 to TRBJ2-3; no firm D call. The sample here was CD4+ or CD8+ T cells sorted from blood, taken in a trial of the OX40 agonist ivuxolimab. CDR3 nucleotide sequence: TGTGCCAGCAGCCCGCGGTTTACTTCAGATACGCAGTATTTT. It specifies CASSPRFTSDTQYF. Looking up the rest from reference TRBV7-6 and TRBJ2-3 gives the full variable domain: GAGVSQSPRYKVTKRGQDVALRCDPISGHVSLYWYRQALGQGPEFLTYFNYEAQQDKSGLPNDRFSAERPEGSISTLTIQRTEQRDSAMYRCASSPRFTSDTQYFGPGTRLTVL.